A single sample gave rise to the 12 T cell receptor beta chains below, sequenced in a study of blood T cell repertoires in COVID-19. Generated by immunoSEQ multiplex PCR, the TCRdb table keeps only in-frame clones and is missing some. The sample comprises 250,000 to 350,000 clones, nearly 90% of which are singletons, and 4.5% to 7% rests with the top ten. Sequencing was performed on PBMCs or T cells enriched from blood (not recorded which). These receptors were taken from a woman in her 30s who had recovered from COVID-19.

The chain employs TRBV4-3 and TRBJ2-2; 10 positions agree with TRBD1. There are 19 residues in the CDR3. CDR1 is LGHNA and CDR2 is YSLEER in the germline V gene. V was pared by 1 base and J by 5 bases, with 13 bases of the junction left unmatched. For the CDR3, the DNA is TGCGCCAGCAGCCAAGCCTGGAAAGGACAGGGGGTTAGGACCGGGGAGCTGTTTTTT. Protein product: CASSQAWKGQGVRTGELFF.

The genes are TRBV19 and TRBJ2-1; D not certain. CDR3 length equals 13 residues. V shed 8 bases and J shed 0 bases, with 8 bases lying between them. Germline V gene data show CDR1 as LNHDA and CDR2 as SQIVND (reference sequence). The CDR3 region has the DNA TGTGCCAGTTCTAGGTACTCCTACAATGAGCAGTTCTTC. It translates to CASSRYSYNEQFF.

The gene calls are TRBV6-1 and TRBJ1-1, with D uncertain. Trimming removed 0 bases from V and 1 base from J, with 6 bases in between. This CDR3 contains 14 residues. Germline V gene sequence: CDR1 MNHNS, CDR2 SASEGT. The CDR3, as DNA: TGTGCCAGCAGTGAAGCGGGCCGGAACACTGAAGCTTTCTTT. Translation: CASSEAGRNTEAFF.

This rearrangement joins TRBV3-1 (or the pseudogene TRBV3-2) to TRBJ1-5; D is uncertain. CDR1 is LGHDT and CDR2 is YNNKEL in the germline V gene (reference sequence). With 1 base removed from V and 1 base from J, the gap between germline ends came to 5 bases. The CDR3 has 14 amino acids. The CDR3 nucleotides are TGTGCCAGCAGCCAAGTACTCAGCAATCAGCCCCAGCATTTT. It yields the protein CASSQVLSNQPQHF.

V usage is TRBV19 and J usage is TRBJ1-6, with 8 positions matching TRBD1. The CDR3 consists of 14 residues. The ends lost 2 bases at V and 8 bases at J; junction bases unmatched: 2. Germline V gene data show CDR1 as LNHDA and CDR2 as SQIVND (reference sequence). CDR3 residues: CASSITGGDSPLHF. The CDR3 DNA follows: TGTGCCAGTAGTATAACAGGGGGGGATTCACCCCTCCACTTT.

The DNA of the CDR3 is TGTGCCAGCAGCTCCGACATCGGTTCTTTCTACGAGCAGTACTTC. Encoded protein: CASSSDIGSFYEQYF. The rearrangement uses TRBV5-5 and TRBJ2-7, with D hard to call. The CDR3 runs to 15 residues. The germline V and J ends were trimmed by 3 bases and 3 bases, with 16 bases remaining between them. In germline, CDR1 is SGHKS, CDR2 YYEKEE (reference sequence). Drawing the rest from reference TRBV5-5 and TRBJ2-7, the complete variable domain is DAGVTQSPTHLIKTRGQQVTLRCSPISGHKSVSWYQQVLGQGPQFIFQYYEKEERGRGNFPDRFSARQFPNYSSELNVNALLLGDSALYLCASSSDIGSFYEQYFGPGTRLTVT.

The chain joins TRBV30 to TRBJ2-5; 7 bases are shared with TRBD1. Per the germline V gene, CDR1 is GTSNPN and CDR2 is SVGIG (reference sequence). With V trimmed by 4 bases and J by 4 bases, 6 bases remained unmatched. The CDR3 length is 13 residues. The CDR3 sequence: CAWMPGGPETQYF. As DNA, the CDR3 is TGTGCCTGGATGCCAGGGGGTCCAGAGACCCAGTACTTC.

The CDR3 is CASSTTGNTEAFF. The CDR3 DNA follows: TGTGCCAGCAGCACGACAGGGAACACTGAAGCTTTCTTT. The chain joins TRBV5-6 to TRBJ1-1, with D possibly being TRBD1 (6 bases). Germline V gene sequence: CDR1 SGHDT, CDR2 YYEEEE. V dropped 4 bases and J dropped 1 base, with 8 bases sitting between them. The CDR3 loop spans 13 amino acids.

The V call is TRBV5-1, the J call TRBJ2-3, with TRBD1 as a possible D gene (7 bases). The germline V gene has CDR1 SGHRS and CDR2 YFSETQ. The CDR3 has 19 amino acids. The V and J ends lost 4 bases and 1 base respectively, with 25 bases between them. The CDR3 nucleotides read TGCGCCAGCAGCCCACTCCCCCTGGGTCAGGGGGAGGGCACAGATACGCAGTATTTT. Its protein product is CASSPLPLGQGEGTDTQYF.

The V gene is TRBV5-5, the J gene TRBJ2-7, with a weak D call TRBD1 (5 bases). CDR3 length: 15 residues. CDR1 is SGHKS, CDR2 YYEKEE, per germline (reference sequence). V was cut by 0 bases and J by 4 bases, with 14 bases left in between. The CDR3 loop is CASSLAPTVTYEQYF. The CDR3, as DNA: TGTGCCAGCAGCTTGGCCCCGACAGTGACGTACGAGCAGTACTTC.

The chain employs TRBV27 and TRBJ1-3; D remains ambiguous. V was cut by 3 bases and J by 8 bases, with 17 bases left in between. The CDR3 totals 15 residues. Germline values: CDR1 MNHEY, CDR2 SMNVEV (reference sequence). Written as DNA, the CDR3 is TGTGCCAGCAGTTTCCGCGGCCCGGATAAGGACACCATATATTTT. Its protein is CASSFRGPDKDTIYF.

V and J are TRBV7-2 and TRBJ2-2, with 8 bases lining up with TRBD2. CDR3 length equals 18 residues. The V segment lost 1 base and the J segment 1 base; nucleotides outside the gene matches: 8. Per germline, CDR1 SGHTA and CDR2 FQGNSA. This chain's CDR3 is CASSLVSLAGRNTGELFF. In DNA, the CDR3 is TGTGCCAGCAGCTTAGTATCTCTAGCGGGCCGGAACACCGGGGAGCTGTTTTTT.